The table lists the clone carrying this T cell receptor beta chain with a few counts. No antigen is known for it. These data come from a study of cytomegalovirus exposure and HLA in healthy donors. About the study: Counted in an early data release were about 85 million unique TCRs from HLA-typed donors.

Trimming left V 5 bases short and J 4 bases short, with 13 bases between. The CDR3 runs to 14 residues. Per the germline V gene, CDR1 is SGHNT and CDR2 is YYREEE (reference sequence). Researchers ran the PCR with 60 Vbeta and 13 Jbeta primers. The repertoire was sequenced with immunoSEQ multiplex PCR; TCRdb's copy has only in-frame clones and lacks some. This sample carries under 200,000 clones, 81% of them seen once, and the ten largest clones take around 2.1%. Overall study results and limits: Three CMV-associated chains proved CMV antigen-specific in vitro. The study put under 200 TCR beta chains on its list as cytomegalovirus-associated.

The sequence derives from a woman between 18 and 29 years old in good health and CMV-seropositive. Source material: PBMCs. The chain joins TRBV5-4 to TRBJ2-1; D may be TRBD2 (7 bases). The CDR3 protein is CASRVGGAYNEQFF. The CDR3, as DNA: TGTGCCAGCAGGGTGGGGGGGGCTTACAATGAGCAGTTCTTC.